This TCR beta chain stems from a study of control samples from healthy donors and cancer patients. The method was immunoSEQ multiplex PCR; TCRdb's version includes in-frame clones alone and lacks a portion of them. The sample has about 140,000 clones; 85% to 95% are singletons. In germline, CDR1 is SNHLY, CDR2 FYNNEI. V was shortened by 6 bases and J by 2 bases, with 10 bases between the two germline ends. The CDR3 sequence is 13 residues long. The sample was blood. The source of this sequence is a man aged 40-49 years in good health. The chain carries TRBV2 and TRBJ2-5, with D perhaps TRBD1 (6 bases). The chain's CDR3 is CASRGDTQETQYF. The CDR3, as DNA: TGTGCCAGCAGAGGGGACACGCAAGAGACCCAGTACTTC.